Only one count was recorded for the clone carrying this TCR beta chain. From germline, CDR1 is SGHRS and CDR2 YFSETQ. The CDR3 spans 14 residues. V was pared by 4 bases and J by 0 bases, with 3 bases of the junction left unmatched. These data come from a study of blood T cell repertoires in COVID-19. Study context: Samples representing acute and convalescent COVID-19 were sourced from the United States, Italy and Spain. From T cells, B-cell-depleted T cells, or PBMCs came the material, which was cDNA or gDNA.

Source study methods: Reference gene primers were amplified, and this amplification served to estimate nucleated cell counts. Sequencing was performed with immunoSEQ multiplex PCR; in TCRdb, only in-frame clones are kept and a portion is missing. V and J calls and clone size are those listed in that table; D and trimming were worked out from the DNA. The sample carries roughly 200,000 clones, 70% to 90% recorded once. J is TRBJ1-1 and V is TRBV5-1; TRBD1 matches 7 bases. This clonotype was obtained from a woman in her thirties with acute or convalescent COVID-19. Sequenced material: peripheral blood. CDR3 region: CASSPDRVNTEAFF. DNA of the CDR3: TGCGCCAGCAGCCCCGACAGGGTGAACACTGAAGCTTTCTTT.